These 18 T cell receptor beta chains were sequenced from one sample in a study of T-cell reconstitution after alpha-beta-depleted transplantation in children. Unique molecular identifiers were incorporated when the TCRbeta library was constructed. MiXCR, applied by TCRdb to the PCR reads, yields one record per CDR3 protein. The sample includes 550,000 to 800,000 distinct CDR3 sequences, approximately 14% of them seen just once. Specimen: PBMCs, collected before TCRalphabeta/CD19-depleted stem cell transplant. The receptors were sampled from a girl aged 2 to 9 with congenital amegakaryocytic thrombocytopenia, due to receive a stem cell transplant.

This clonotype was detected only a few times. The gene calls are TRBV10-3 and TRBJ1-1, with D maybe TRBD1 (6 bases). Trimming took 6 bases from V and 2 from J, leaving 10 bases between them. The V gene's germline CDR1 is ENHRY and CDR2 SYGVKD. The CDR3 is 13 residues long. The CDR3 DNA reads TGTGCCATCAGATCGGACAGAAACACTGAAGCTTTCTTT. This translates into CAIRSDRNTEAFF.

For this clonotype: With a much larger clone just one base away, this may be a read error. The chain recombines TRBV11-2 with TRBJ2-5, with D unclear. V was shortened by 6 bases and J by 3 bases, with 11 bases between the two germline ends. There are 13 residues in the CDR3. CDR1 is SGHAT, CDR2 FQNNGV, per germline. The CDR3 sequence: CASRQLTKETQYF. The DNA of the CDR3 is TGTGCCAGCAGGCAACTAACTAAAGAGACCCAGTACTTC.

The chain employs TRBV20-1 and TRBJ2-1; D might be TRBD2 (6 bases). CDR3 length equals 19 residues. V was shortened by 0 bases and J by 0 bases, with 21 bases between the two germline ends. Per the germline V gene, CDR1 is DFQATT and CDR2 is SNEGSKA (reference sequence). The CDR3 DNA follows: TGCAGTGCTAGAGATCTAAGGAGGGGTTTCATACTCTCCTACAATGAGCAGTTCTTC. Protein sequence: CSARDLRRGFILSYNEQFF.

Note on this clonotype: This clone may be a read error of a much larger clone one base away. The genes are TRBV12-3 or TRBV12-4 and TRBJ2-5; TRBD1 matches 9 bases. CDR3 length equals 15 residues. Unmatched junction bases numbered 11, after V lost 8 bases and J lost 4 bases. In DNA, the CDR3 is TGTGCCAGCCGGGACAGGGATTTGAGGGGAGAGACCCAGTACTTC. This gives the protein CASRDRDLRGETQYF.

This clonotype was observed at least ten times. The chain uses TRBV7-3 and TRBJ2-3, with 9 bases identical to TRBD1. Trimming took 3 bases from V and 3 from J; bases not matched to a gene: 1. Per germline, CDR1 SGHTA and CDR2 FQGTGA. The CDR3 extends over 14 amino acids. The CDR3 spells CASSLTGGTDTQYF. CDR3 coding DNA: TGTGCCAGCAGCTTGACAGGGGGAACAGATACGCAGTATTTT. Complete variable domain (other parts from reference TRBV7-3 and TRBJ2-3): GAGVSQTPSNKVTEKGKYVELRCDPISGHTALYWYRQSLGQGPEFLIYFQGTGAADDSGLPNDRFFAVRPEGSVSTLKIQRTERGDSAVYLCASSLTGGTDTQYFGPGTRLTVL.

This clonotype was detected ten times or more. CDR3 coding DNA: TGCGCCAGCAGCCCGCGGCGGATAGGCGACTATTCACCCCTCCACTTT. It yields the protein CASSPRRIGDYSPLHF. The chain has TRBV5-1 and TRBJ1-6; D remains ambiguous. Germline CDR1 is SGHRS and CDR2 is YFSETQ. The CDR3 is made up of 16 amino acids. Trimming pared 4 bases from V and 8 bases from J, leaving 19 bases between.

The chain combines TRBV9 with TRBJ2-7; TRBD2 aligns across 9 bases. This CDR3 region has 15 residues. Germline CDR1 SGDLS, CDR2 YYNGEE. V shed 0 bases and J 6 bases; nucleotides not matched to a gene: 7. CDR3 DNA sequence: TGTGCCAGCAGCGTAGTGCCTAGCGGGACTATCGAGCAGTACTTC. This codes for CASSVVPSGTIEQYF.

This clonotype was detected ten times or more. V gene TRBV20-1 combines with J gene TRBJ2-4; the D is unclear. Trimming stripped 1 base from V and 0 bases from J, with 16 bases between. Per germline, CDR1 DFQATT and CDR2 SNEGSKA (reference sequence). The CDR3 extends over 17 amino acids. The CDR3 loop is CSARAHRVAIAKNIQYF. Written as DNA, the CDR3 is TGCAGTGCTAGAGCGCACCGGGTCGCCATAGCCAAAAACATTCAGTACTTC.

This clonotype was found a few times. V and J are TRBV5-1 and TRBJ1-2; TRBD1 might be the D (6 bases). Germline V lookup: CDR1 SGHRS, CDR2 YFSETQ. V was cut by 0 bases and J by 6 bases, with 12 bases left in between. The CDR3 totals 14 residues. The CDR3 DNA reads TGCGCCAGCAGCTTGGAGGGGGAAATACATGGCTACACCTTC. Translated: CASSLEGEIHGYTF.

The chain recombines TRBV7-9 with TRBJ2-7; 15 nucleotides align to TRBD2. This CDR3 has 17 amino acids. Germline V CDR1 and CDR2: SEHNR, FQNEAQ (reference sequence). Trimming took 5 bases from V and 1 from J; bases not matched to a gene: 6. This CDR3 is CASSPGTSGRISYEQYF. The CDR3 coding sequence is TGTGCCAGCAGCCCAGGGACTAGCGGGAGGATATCCTACGAGCAGTACTTC.

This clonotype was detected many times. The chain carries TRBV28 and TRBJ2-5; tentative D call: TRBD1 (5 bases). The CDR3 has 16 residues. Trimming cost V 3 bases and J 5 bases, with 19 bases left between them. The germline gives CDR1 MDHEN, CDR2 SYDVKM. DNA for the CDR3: TGTGCCAGCAGTTTGTTAGACCCCAGGGTAGGGGAGACCCAGTACTTC. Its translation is CASSLLDPRVGETQYF.

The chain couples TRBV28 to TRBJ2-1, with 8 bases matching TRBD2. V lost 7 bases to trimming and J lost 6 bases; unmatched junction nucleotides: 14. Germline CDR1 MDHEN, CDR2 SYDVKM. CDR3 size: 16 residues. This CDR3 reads CASNGREVRVSNEQFF. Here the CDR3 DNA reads TGTGCCAGCAATGGGCGGGAGGTACGAGTGAGCAATGAGCAGTTCTTC.

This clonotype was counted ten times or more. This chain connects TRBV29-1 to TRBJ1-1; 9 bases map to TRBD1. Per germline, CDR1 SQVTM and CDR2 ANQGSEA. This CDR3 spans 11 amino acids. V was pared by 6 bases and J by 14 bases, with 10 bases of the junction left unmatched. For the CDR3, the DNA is TGCAGCGTCTACGAACAGGGGGCAAGGTTCTTT. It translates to CSVYEQGARFF. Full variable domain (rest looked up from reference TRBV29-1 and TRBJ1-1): SAVISQKPSRDICQRGTSLTIQCQVDSQVTMMFWYRQQPGQSLTLIATANQGSEATYESGFVIDKFPISRPNLTFSTLTVSNMSPEDSSIYLCSVYEQGARFFGQGTRLTVV.

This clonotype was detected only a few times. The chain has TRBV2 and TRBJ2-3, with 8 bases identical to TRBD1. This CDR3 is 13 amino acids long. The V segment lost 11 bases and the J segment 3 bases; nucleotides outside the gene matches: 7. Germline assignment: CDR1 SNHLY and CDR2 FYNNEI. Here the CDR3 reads CASHRGTTDTQYF. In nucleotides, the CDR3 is TGTGCCTCCCACAGGGGGACGACAGATACGCAGTATTTT.

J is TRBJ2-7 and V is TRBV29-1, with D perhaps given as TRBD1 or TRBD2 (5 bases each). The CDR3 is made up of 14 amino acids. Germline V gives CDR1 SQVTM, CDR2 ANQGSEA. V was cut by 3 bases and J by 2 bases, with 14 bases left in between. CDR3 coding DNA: TGCAGCGTTGACCTTCAGGGACCTACCTACGAGCAGTACTTC. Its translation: CSVDLQGPTYEQYF.

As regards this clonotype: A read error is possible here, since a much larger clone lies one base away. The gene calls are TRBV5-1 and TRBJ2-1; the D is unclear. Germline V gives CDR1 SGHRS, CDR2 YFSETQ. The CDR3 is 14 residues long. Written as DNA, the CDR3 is TGCGCCAACAGCTTGGTTTTGGATTACAATGAGCAGTTCTTC. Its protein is CANSLVLDYNEQFF.

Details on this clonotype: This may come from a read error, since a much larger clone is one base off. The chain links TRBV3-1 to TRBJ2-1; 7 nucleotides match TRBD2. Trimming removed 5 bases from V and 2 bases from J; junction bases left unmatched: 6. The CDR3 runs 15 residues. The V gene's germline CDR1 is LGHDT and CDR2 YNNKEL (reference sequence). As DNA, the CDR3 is TGTGCCAGCAGCTCACGGGACTACACCTACAATGAGCAGTTCTTC. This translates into CASSSRDYTYNEQFF.

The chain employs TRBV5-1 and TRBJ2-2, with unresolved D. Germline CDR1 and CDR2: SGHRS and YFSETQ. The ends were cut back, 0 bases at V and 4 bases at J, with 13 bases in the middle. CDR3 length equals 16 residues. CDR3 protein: CASSLGQAVGTGELFF. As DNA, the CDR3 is TGCGCCAGCAGCTTGGGGCAGGCCGTCGGCACCGGGGAGCTGTTTTTT.